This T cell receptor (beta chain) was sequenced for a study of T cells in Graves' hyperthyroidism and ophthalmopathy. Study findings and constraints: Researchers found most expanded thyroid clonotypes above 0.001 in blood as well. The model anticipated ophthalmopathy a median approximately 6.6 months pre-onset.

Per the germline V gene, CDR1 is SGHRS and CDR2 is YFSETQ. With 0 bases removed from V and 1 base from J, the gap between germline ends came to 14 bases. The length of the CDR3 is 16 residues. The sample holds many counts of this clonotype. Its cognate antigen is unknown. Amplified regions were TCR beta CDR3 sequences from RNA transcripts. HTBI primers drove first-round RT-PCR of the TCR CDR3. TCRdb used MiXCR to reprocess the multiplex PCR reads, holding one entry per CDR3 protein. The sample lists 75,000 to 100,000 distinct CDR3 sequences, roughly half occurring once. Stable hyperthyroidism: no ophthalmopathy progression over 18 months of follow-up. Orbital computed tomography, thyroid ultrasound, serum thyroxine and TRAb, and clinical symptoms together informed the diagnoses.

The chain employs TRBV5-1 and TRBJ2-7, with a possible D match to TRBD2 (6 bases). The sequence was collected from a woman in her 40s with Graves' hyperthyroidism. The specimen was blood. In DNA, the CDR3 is TGCGCCAGCAGCTTGGCCTTCGGGAGTTCTTCCTACGAGCAGTACTTC. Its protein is CASSLAFGSSSYEQYF.